These T cell receptor beta chains were read from a single sample in a study of tumor and adjacent non-tumor tissue in lung cancer. TCRdb processed the multiplex PCR reads anew with MiXCR; each CDR3 protein has one entry. The sample includes 80,000 to 100,000 distinct CDR3 sequences, less than 85% seen only once; the top ten take about 30%. The material sequenced was distant non-tumor lung tissue. Receptors originate from a man aged 55 to 70 with small cell lung cancer. Each CDR3 is given without its conserved first and last residue.

V gene	J gene	CDR3 protein
TRBV4-2	TRBJ1-2	ASSQGVSYGYT
TRBV4-1	TRBJ2-3	ASSHNPGLGIRGTDTQY
TRBV11-2	TRBJ2-1	ASSIDRASYNEKF
TRBV4-2	TRBJ1-1	VSGQEFNTEAF
TRBV6-5	TRBJ2-6	ASSLDCDHYGANVLT
TRBV10-1	TRBJ2-3	ASSEGLEGRGYTDTQY
TRBV11-3	TRBJ1-1	ASSRTMENTEAF
TRBV20-1	TRBJ2-2	SARDQRVNTGELF
TRBV4-2	TRBJ2-7	ANSQPGQGGEQY
TRBV12-3/TRBV12-4	TRBJ2-5	ASSPGRIQKTQY
TRBV5-1	TRBJ2-5	ASSPGMSAETQY
TRBV6-5	TRBJ2-1	ASTLMGLGTDNEQF
TRBV29-1	TRBJ1-2	SARDFNYGYT
TRBV21-1	TRBJ1-5	ASSIKRPRRNQPQH
TRBV12-3/TRBV12-4	TRBJ2-3	ASIRIAGGDTDTQY